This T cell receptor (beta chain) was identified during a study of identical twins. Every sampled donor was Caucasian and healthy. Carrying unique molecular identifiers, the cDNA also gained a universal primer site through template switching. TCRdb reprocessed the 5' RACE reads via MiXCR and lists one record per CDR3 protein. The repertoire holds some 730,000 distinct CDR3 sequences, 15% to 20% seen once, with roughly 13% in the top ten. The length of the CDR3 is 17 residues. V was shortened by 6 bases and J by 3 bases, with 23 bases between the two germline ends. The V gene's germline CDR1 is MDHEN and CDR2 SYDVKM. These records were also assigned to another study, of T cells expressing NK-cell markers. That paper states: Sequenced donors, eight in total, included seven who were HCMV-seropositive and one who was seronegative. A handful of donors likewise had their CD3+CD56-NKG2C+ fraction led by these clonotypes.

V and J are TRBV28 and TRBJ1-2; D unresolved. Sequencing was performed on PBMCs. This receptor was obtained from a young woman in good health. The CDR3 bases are TGTGCCAGCAGATCCTTCCACCAGACTTCCCGATACTATGGCTACACCTTC. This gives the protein CASRSFHQTSRYYGYTF.